This entry lists 21 T cell receptor beta chains sequenced from one sample in a study of PD-1 blockade in classical Hodgkin lymphoma. Every patient had relapsed following autologous stem cell transplantation, and cohorts differed in brentuximab vedotin exposure. The table came from immunoSEQ multiplex PCR; TCRdb's copy has only in-frame clones and leaves some out. The table lists 98,000 or so clones, 80% to 90% of them singletons. The source material was peripheral blood mononuclear cells (PBMCs), sampled before the second cycle of nivolumab. The receptors shown here come from a human donor with classical Hodgkin lymphoma.

The chain is built from TRBV7-9 and TRBJ1-3; D is uncertain. This CDR3 contains 15 residues. The V and J ends lost 2 bases and 0 bases respectively, with 8 bases between them. From germline, CDR1 is SEHNR and CDR2 FQNEAQ (reference sequence). CDR3 protein: CASSLSLGSGNTIYF. Here the CDR3 DNA reads TGTGCCAGCAGCTTATCCTTGGGCTCTGGAAACACCATATATTTT.

The chain links TRBV7-9 to TRBJ2-1; TRBD2 might be the D (6 bases). Germline-derived CDR1 and CDR2 are SEHNR and FQNEAQ (reference sequence). This CDR3 has 14 residues. The ends were cut back, 3 bases at V and 8 bases at J, with 14 bases in the middle. Here the CDR3 DNA reads TGTGCCAGCAGCTTGCGGGGTACTCTGGATGAGCAGTTCTTC. Amino acid sequence: CASSLRGTLDEQFF.

V gene TRBV5-4 combines with J gene TRBJ1-3; D is ambiguous. V gave up 8 bases and J gave up 4 bases, with 13 bases separating them. The germline V gene has CDR1 SGHNT and CDR2 YYREEE (reference sequence). The CDR3 spans 13 residues. CDR3 in amino acids: CARSEYGGNTIYF. The CDR3 DNA reads as TGTGCCAGAAGCGAGTACGGAGGAAACACCATATATTTT.

CDR3 in amino acids: CAISGLAENTGELFF. CDR3 DNA sequence: TGTGCCATCAGTGGGCTAGCGGAGAACACCGGGGAGCTGTTTTTT. V and J are TRBV10-3 and TRBJ2-2, with TRBD2 matching over 7 bases. V was pared by 4 bases and J by 1 base, with 3 bases of the junction left unmatched. The germline gives CDR1 ENHRY, CDR2 SYGVKD. CDR3 size: 15 residues.

This clone was recorded once. The chain recombines TRBV20-1 with TRBJ1-1; TRBD1 matches 7 bases. The CDR3 extends over 10 amino acids. The germline V gene encodes CDR1 DFQATT and CDR2 SNEGSKA (reference sequence). V shed 4 bases and J 11 bases; nucleotides not matched to a gene: 4. CDR3 in amino acids: CSATTGAAFF. CDR3 nucleotides: TGCAGTGCTACCACAGGGGCTGCTTTCTTT.

The genes are TRBV5-1 and TRBJ1-1; D might be TRBD1 (5 bases). V was pared by 0 bases and J by 4 bases, with 16 bases between. This CDR3 spans 16 amino acids. The germline V gene encodes CDR1 SGHRS and CDR2 YFSETQ. The CDR3: CASSLAGTGLGTEAFF. The CDR3, as DNA: TGCGCCAGCAGCTTGGCCGGGACGGGGTTGGGCACTGAAGCTTTCTTT.

The genes are TRBV15 and TRBJ2-7, with 7 bases matching TRBD2. The CDR3 sequence is 14 residues long. V was pared by 0 bases and J by 4 bases, with 3 bases of the junction left unmatched. Germline loops: CDR1 LNHNV, CDR2 YYDKDF (reference sequence). The CDR3 sequence: CATSRDWGGYEQYF. The CDR3 region has the DNA TGTGCCACCAGCAGAGATTGGGGGGGGTACGAGCAGTACTTC.

This clone appeared a few times. The chain combines TRBV11-2 with TRBJ1-2; D might be TRBD1 (5 bases). This CDR3 contains 14 residues. In germline, CDR1 is SGHAT, CDR2 FQNNGV. V shed 6 bases and J shed 8 bases, with 19 bases lying between them. The CDR3 DNA reads TGTGCCAGCAGACTAGTGAGGGGCCAGTCCGGCTACACCTTC. This codes for CASRLVRGQSGYTF.

This rearrangement joins TRBV6-6 to TRBJ2-3; 7 positions agree with TRBD1. Germline V CDR1 and CDR2: MNHNY, SVGAGI (reference sequence). CDR3 length: 14 residues. The V and J ends lost 9 bases and 3 bases, in that order; junction bases with no gene match: 9. The CDR3 protein is CASKDRVPTDTQYF. CDR3 nucleotide sequence: TGTGCCAGTAAAGACAGGGTGCCAACAGATACGCAGTATTTT.

V and J are TRBV28 and TRBJ2-7; the D call may be TRBD1 or TRBD2 (5 bases each). V gave up 3 bases and J gave up 1 base, with 10 bases separating them. Germline V gives CDR1 MDHEN, CDR2 SYDVKM. The CDR3 is 14 amino acids. The CDR3 loop is CASSLGDRSYEQYF. In DNA, the CDR3 is TGTGCCAGCAGTTTGGGGGACCGGTCCTACGAGCAGTACTTC.

The rearrangement uses TRBV4-1 and TRBJ1-3; 7 bases match TRBD1. CDR1 and CDR2 from the germline V gene are MGHRA and YSYEKL. Trimming removed 0 bases from V and 2 bases from J; junction bases left unmatched: 10. The CDR3 extends over 18 amino acids. The CDR3: CASSQDKARGGTGNTIYF. The CDR3 DNA is TGCGCCAGCAGCCAAGATAAGGCCAGGGGGGGGACTGGAAACACCATATATTTT.

This CDR3 is CASSLDWGNQETQYF. CDR3 DNA: TGTGCCAGCAGCTTGGACTGGGGGAATCAAGAGACCCAGTACTTC. This sequence joins TRBV5-4 and TRBJ2-5, with D perhaps matching TRBD1 or TRBD2 (5 bases each). The CDR3 loop spans 15 amino acids. Germline CDR1 reads SGHNT; CDR2 reads YYREEE (reference sequence). V lost 0 bases, J lost 2 bases, and 11 bases lay in between.

This chain joins TRBV7-8 and TRBJ1-6; 7 bases are shared with TRBD1. The CDR3 is 14 amino acids. After removal of 5 bases from V and 6 bases from J, the junction contained 4 bases not matched to a gene. CDR1 SGHVS and CDR2 FQNEAQ come from the germline V gene. The chain's CDR3 is CASSHDRANSPLHF. The CDR3 DNA reads as TGTGCCAGCAGCCACGACAGGGCTAATTCACCCCTCCACTTT.

The CDR3 spells CASSQVGTGNTEAFF. The CDR3 nucleotides read TGTGCCAGCAGCCAAGTTGGGACGGGGAACACTGAAGCTTTCTTT. The genes are TRBV4-2 and TRBJ1-1, with D perhaps matching TRBD1 (5 bases). The CDR3 consists of 15 residues. Germline CDR1 LGHNA, CDR2 YNFKEQ. The V and J ends lost 1 base and 1 base respectively, with 10 bases between them.

This chain joins TRBV29-1 and TRBJ2-2; 8 nucleotides agree with TRBD2. This CDR3 comprises 14 residues. CDR1 is SQVTM and CDR2 is ANQGSEA in the germline V gene. Trimming removed 8 bases from V and 6 bases from J; junction bases left unmatched: 11. The CDR3 bases are TGCAGCTCGCGTTCGGGAGGGAATTCCGGGGAGCTGTTTTTT. This encodes CSSRSGGNSGELFF.

The rearrangement joins TRBV5-4 to TRBJ1-2; no clear D gene. V was pared by 0 bases and J by 6 bases, with 9 bases between. CDR1 and CDR2 (germline): SGHNT, YYREEE (reference sequence). This CDR3 region has 13 residues. The CDR3 DNA reads TGTGCCAGCAGCTTGGTCGGGTCGGATGGCTACACCTTC. This translates into CASSLVGSDGYTF.

This clone was detected only once. V gene TRBV5-1 combines with J gene TRBJ2-7; TRBD1 matches at 7 bases. With 2 bases clipped from V and 4 bases from J, the junction kept 6 bases outside the gene matches. CDR1 is SGHRS, CDR2 YFSETQ, per germline. The CDR3 spans 14 residues. In nucleotides, the CDR3 is TGCGCCAGCAGCTTCAGAGGGGGCACATACGAGCAGTACTTC. It is translated as CASSFRGGTYEQYF.

The rearrangement links TRBV27 to TRBJ2-7; weak D call: TRBD1 (6 bases). Trimming removed 5 bases from V and 3 bases from J, with 14 bases in between. The CDR3 runs 14 residues. Germline V CDR1 and CDR2: MNHEY, SMNVEV (reference sequence). DNA for the CDR3: TGTGCCAGCAGTAAACAGGGTCAGGACTACGAGCAGTACTTC. Translation gives CASSKQGQDYEQYF.

This chain connects TRBV25-1 to TRBJ2-1, with 7 bases identical to TRBD2. Per the germline V gene, CDR1 is MGHDK and CDR2 is SYGVNS. Losses at the gene ends were 1 base for V and 11 bases for J; bases not matched to a gene: 8. This CDR3 contains 14 residues. The CDR3 nucleotides read TGTGCCAGCAGTGAATTTGCTAGCGGAAGGAAGCAGTTCTTC. This translates into CASSEFASGRKQFF.

This chain joins TRBV28 and TRBJ1-1, with 9 bases aligning to TRBD1. The junction had 13 bases not matched to a gene; V was cut back by 7 bases and J by 1 base. CDR3 length: 17 residues. Germline lookup yields CDR1 MDHEN and CDR2 SYDVKM. Here the CDR3 reads CASTPPFPGQGNTEAFF. In nucleotides, the CDR3 is TGTGCCAGCACCCCACCATTCCCGGGACAGGGGAACACTGAAGCTTTCTTT.

This rearrangement joins TRBV13 to TRBJ2-3; 12 nucleotides align to TRBD2. Germline CDR1 is PRHDT and CDR2 is FYEKMQ (reference sequence). The CDR3 spans 19 residues. Germline trimming cut 6 bases from V and 6 bases from J; bases unmatched to any gene: 19. The CDR3 region is CASSPRYRTSGIVADTQYF. Written as DNA, the CDR3 is TGTGCCAGCAGTCCTAGATACCGGACTAGCGGGATCGTAGCTGATACGCAGTATTTT.